The 30 T cell receptor beta chains presented below share a single source sample, sequenced in a study of beta chain features in type 1 diabetes. The antigens for these receptors are not known. The authors reverse transcribed all of the isolated RNA, so sequencing captured expressed TCRB transcripts. The data were produced by immunoSEQ multiplex PCR, yet TCRdb's version contains in-frame clones alone and is incomplete. This table holds a few hundred thousand clones, around 9.6% found once. Whole-study results and caveats: Shorter TCRB CDR3s, moderately but significantly so, were found in Type 1 diabetes patients in all four CD4+ subsets.

The source material was central memory CD4+ T cells from blood. The receptors derive from a man aged 30-40 years with type 1 diabetes.

The chain is built from TRBV7-6 and TRBJ2-5; TRBD1 might be the D (5 bases). CDR3 length: 15 amino acids. Trimming removed 4 bases from V and 1 base from J, with 13 bases in between. The germline V gene encodes CDR1 SGHVS and CDR2 FNYEAQ. The CDR3 reads CASSSPPRVQETQYF. Written as DNA, the CDR3 is TGTGCCAGCAGCTCGCCCCCCAGGGTCCAAGAGACCCAGTACTTC.

This clone was observed a handful of times. This chain uses TRBV6-6 with TRBJ2-6; no clear D gene. Trimming stripped 0 bases from V and 2 bases from J, with 8 bases between. Germline lookup yields CDR1 MNHNY and CDR2 SVGAGI (reference sequence). The CDR3 length is 16 residues. CDR3 protein: CASSYSSRAGANVLTF. The DNA for the CDR3 is TGTGCCAGCAGTTACTCGAGTAGGGCTGGGGCCAACGTCCTGACTTTC.

This clone turned up a few times. The rearrangement joins TRBV5-1 to TRBJ2-5; 8 bases align to TRBD1. The CDR3 is 14 residues long. J was trimmed by 1 base and V by 4 bases; bases with no gene match: 3. In germline, CDR1 is SGHRS, CDR2 YFSETQ. Here the CDR3 reads CASSVDRVQETQYF. For the CDR3, the DNA is TGCGCCAGCAGCGTGGACAGGGTCCAAGAGACCCAGTACTTC.

In its sample, this clone was seen many times. The chain carries TRBV7-9 and TRBJ2-3; D not resolved. The CDR3 runs to 14 residues. Trimming stripped 2 bases from V and 6 bases from J, with 12 bases between. Germline assignment: CDR1 SEHNR and CDR2 FQNEAQ (reference sequence). This chain's CDR3 is CASSLNSHPDTQYF. In nucleotides, the CDR3 is TGTGCCAGCAGCTTAAATTCTCACCCCGATACGCAGTATTTT. The full variable domain, completed using reference TRBV7-9 and TRBJ2-3, is DTGVSQNPRHKITKRGQNVTFRCDPISEHNRLYWYRQTLGQGPEFLTYFQNEAQLEKSRLLSDRFSAERPKGSFSTLEIQRTEQGDSAMYLCASSLNSHPDTQYFGPGTRLTVL.

This clone was counted only a few times. The chain carries TRBV7-2 and TRBJ1-2; maybe TRBD1 (5 bases). The CDR3 has 15 residues. CDR1 SGHTA and CDR2 FQGNSA come from the germline V gene. Trimming took off 2 bases at V and 8 bases at J, with 18 bases between the two ends. CDR3 in amino acids: CASSLYGGKEYGYTF. CDR3 in DNA: TGTGCCAGCAGCTTATATGGGGGAAAAGAATACGGCTACACCTTC.

Only a few counts were recorded for this clone. The CDR3 is CASSQGPAYNEQFF. CDR3 in DNA: TGTGCCAGCAGCCAAGGGCCTGCCTACAATGAGCAGTTCTTC. This sequence joins TRBV7-2 and TRBJ2-1; D call uncertain. The CDR3 spans 14 residues. V was pared by 5 bases and J by 2 bases, with 10 bases between. Germline CDR1 reads SGHTA; CDR2 reads FQGNSA. The complete variable domain, with remaining parts taken from reference TRBV7-2 and TRBJ2-1, reads GAGVSQSPSNKVTEKGKDVELRCDPISGHTALYWYRQSLGQGLEFLIYFQGNSAPDKSGLPSDRFSAERTGGSVSTLTIQRTQQEDSAVYLCASSQGPAYNEQFFGPGTRLTVL.

The V gene is TRBV5-5, the J gene TRBJ2-7, with unresolved D. Per the germline V gene, CDR1 is SGHKS and CDR2 is YYEKEE (reference sequence). The CDR3 spans 15 residues. Trimming took off 0 bases at V and 2 bases at J, with 12 bases between the two ends. The CDR3: CASSLGFDRTYEQYF. The CDR3 nucleotides are TGTGCCAGCAGCTTGGGTTTCGATAGAACCTACGAGCAGTACTTC.

The CDR3 spells CASSQRRDPWGYGYTF. CDR3 DNA sequence: TGTGCCAGCAGCCAACGCCGGGACCCATGGGGTTATGGCTACACCTTC. The chain couples TRBV14 to TRBJ1-2; weak D call: TRBD1 (5 bases). The CDR3 totals 16 residues. Trimming cost V 2 bases and J 5 bases, with 18 bases left between them. Germline CDR1 and CDR2: SGHDN and FVKESK. The full variable domain, completed using reference TRBV14 and TRBJ1-2, is EAGVTQFPSHSVIEKGQTVTLRCDPISGHDNLYWYRRVMGKEIKFLLHFVKESKQDESGMPNNRFLAERTGGTYSTLKVQPAELEDSGVYFCASSQRRDPWGYGYTFGSGTRLTVV.

The CDR3 DNA is TGTGCCAGCAGCATCAGCAGGGCTGGGGAGACCCAGTACTTC. Residues: CASSISRAGETQYF. The chain carries TRBV11-2 and TRBJ2-5; D is perhaps TRBD1 (5 bases). The germline V gene has CDR1 SGHAT and CDR2 FQNNGV. The CDR3 consists of 14 residues. Trimming left V 5 bases short and J 5 bases short, with 15 bases between.

The CDR3 sequence is CASRAGTSYNEQFF. Here the CDR3 DNA reads TGTGCCAGCAGGGCCGGGACTAGCTACAATGAGCAGTTCTTC. The gene calls are TRBV11-2 and TRBJ2-1; 8 bases are shared with TRBD2. Looked up from germline, CDR1 is SGHAT and CDR2 is FQNNGV. CDR3 length: 14 amino acids. Germline trimming cut 6 bases from V and 3 bases from J; bases unmatched to any gene: 4.

This clone occurred a few times. J is TRBJ2-7 and V is TRBV7-2; no firm D call. Germline assignment: CDR1 SGHTA and CDR2 FQGNSA. Trimming removed 6 bases from V and 0 bases from J, with 12 bases in between. This CDR3 has 14 amino acids. CDR3 sequence: CASSRTQSSYEQYF. The DNA of the CDR3 is TGTGCCAGCAGTCGGACCCAGAGCTCCTACGAGCAGTACTTC.

The rearrangement joins TRBV19 to TRBJ1-1, with 11 bases identical to TRBD1. J gave up 1 base and V 5 bases, and 9 bases lay outside the gene matches. Germline V CDR1 and CDR2: LNHDA, SQIVND (reference sequence). The CDR3 length is 17 residues. The CDR3 DNA reads as TGTGCCAGTAGTCGTCCCGGGACAGGGGGTTCGAACACTGAAGCTTTCTTT. Its protein product is CASSRPGTGGSNTEAFF.

This clone turned up a few times. The CDR3 nucleotides are TGCACCAGCAGCATAGGGACTAGCGGATGGAGCTCCTACGAGCAGTACTTC. Amino acids: CTSSIGTSGWSSYEQYF. V is TRBV1 and J is TRBJ2-7; the table assigns TRBD2, which was not confirmed against the DNA. TRBV1 is listed as a pseudogene. The CDR3 runs to 17 residues.

This clone was picked up many times. This chain connects TRBV29-1 to TRBJ2-3; 7 positions match TRBD2. In germline, CDR1 is SQVTM, CDR2 ANQGSEA. CDR3 length: 12 residues. After removal of 8 bases from V and 4 bases from J, the junction contained 6 bases not matched to a gene. CDR3 sequence reads: CSSRLAADTQYF. CDR3 DNA sequence: TGCAGCTCGAGACTAGCAGCAGATACGCAGTATTTT.

V is TRBV7-2 and J is TRBJ2-3; 14 bases agree with TRBD2. The CDR3 length is 16 residues. Germline CDR1 SGHTA, CDR2 FQGNSA. Trimming took 4 bases from V and 7 from J; bases not matched to a gene: 7. The CDR3 is CASSSTTSGRVNTQYF. The CDR3 coding sequence is TGTGCCAGCAGCTCTACGACTAGCGGGAGGGTTAATACGCAGTATTTT.

The V and J genes are TRBV6-6 and TRBJ1-4, with a possible D match to TRBD1 (6 bases). This CDR3 contains 14 residues. Trimming pared 6 bases from V and 6 bases from J, leaving 14 bases between. CDR1 MNHNY and CDR2 SVGAGI come from the germline V gene (reference sequence). The CDR3 sequence: CASSPSGGYEKLFF. For the CDR3, the DNA is TGTGCCAGCAGCCCCTCCGGGGGCTATGAAAAACTGTTTTTT.

This clone was counted only a few times. The J gene is TRBJ1-1, the V gene TRBV7-3; 8 bases align to TRBD1. The CDR3 has 15 amino acids. Trimming cost V 5 bases and J 4 bases; bases outside gene matches: 9. Germline assignment: CDR1 SGHTA and CDR2 FQGTGA. The CDR3 DNA reads TGTGCCAGCAGCGGGTGGGACAGGTCGAGCACTGAAGCTTTCTTT. Residues: CASSGWDRSSTEAFF. The whole variable domain, filled in from reference TRBV7-3 and TRBJ1-1, reads GAGVSQTPSNKVTEKGKYVELRCDPISGHTALYWYRQSLGQGPEFLIYFQGTGAADDSGLPNDRFFAVRPEGSVSTLKIQRTERGDSAVYLCASSGWDRSSTEAFFGQGTRLTVV.

The rearrangement uses TRBV7-3 and TRBJ2-2; the match to TRBD1 covers 9 bases. CDR1 is SGHTA and CDR2 is FQGTGA in the germline V gene. CDR3 length: 15 residues. With 5 bases clipped from V and 4 bases from J, the junction kept 5 bases outside the gene matches. This CDR3 reads CASSRGQGGTGELFF. In DNA, the CDR3 is TGTGCCAGCAGCCGGGGACAGGGTGGCACCGGGGAGCTGTTTTTT. Looking up the rest from reference TRBV7-3 and TRBJ2-2 gives the full variable domain: GAGVSQTPSNKVTEKGKYVELRCDPISGHTALYWYRQSLGQGPEFLIYFQGTGAADDSGLPNDRFFAVRPEGSVSTLKIQRTERGDSAVYLCASSRGQGGTGELFFGEGSRLTVL.

The chain couples TRBV5-6 to TRBJ2-2, with 13 bases lining up with TRBD2. Losses at the gene ends were 1 base for V and 7 bases for J; bases not matched to a gene: 4. Germline V gene sequence: CDR1 SGHDT, CDR2 YYEEEE. The CDR3 contains 16 residues. The CDR3 DNA follows: TGTGCCAGCAGCTTGCCAGGACTAGCGGGAGACGGGGAGCTGTTTTTT. Translation gives CASSLPGLAGDGELFF.

This clone was counted between two and nine times. This rearrangement joins TRBV30 to TRBJ1-4, with no clear D. The CDR3 spans 15 residues. Germline CDR1 GTSNPN, CDR2 SVGIG (reference sequence). V dropped 0 bases and J dropped 8 bases, with 16 bases sitting between them. CDR3 sequence: CAWSVRVGFGEKLFF. The CDR3 DNA reads TGTGCCTGGAGTGTACGAGTAGGGTTTGGGGAAAAACTGTTTTTT.

This clone has just a few counts. The V and J genes are TRBV7-2 and TRBJ2-1; TRBD2 matches 7 bases. V lost 5 bases to trimming and J lost 8 bases; unmatched junction nucleotides: 12. Germline values: CDR1 SGHTA, CDR2 FQGNSA. The CDR3 consists of 15 residues. CDR3 DNA: TGTGCCAGCAGCCCGGTTGGGGGGAGGGGCGATGAGCAGTTCTTC. Translation gives CASSPVGGRGDEQFF.

This chain joins TRBV7-3 and TRBJ2-5; D gene uncertain. Germline V gives CDR1 SGHTA, CDR2 FQGTGA. V was cut by 3 bases and J by 2 bases, with 7 bases left in between. The CDR3 has 13 amino acids. For the CDR3, the DNA is TGTGCCAGCAGCTTCGGGCCTCAAGAGACCCAGTACTTC. Protein: CASSFGPQETQYF.

On this clone: At one end the junction does not follow the germline gene, possibly because of a read error. The V call is TRBV30, the J call TRBJ2-3; 12 nucleotides line up with TRBD2. CDR3 length: 16 amino acids. Germline V gene sequence: CDR1 GTSNPN, CDR2 SVGIG (reference sequence). The CDR3 sequence is CAWSPLTSGSTHTQYF. The DNA of the CDR3 is TGTGCCTGGAGTCCACTGACTAGCGGGAGCACACATACGCAGTATTTT.

This clone was detected a few times. V gene TRBV7-2 combines with J gene TRBJ2-7; no clear D gene. CDR1 and CDR2 from the germline V gene are SGHTA and FQGNSA. This CDR3 region has 13 residues. Trimming took off 2 bases at V and 2 bases at J, with 7 bases between the two ends. This chain's CDR3 is CASSLSGAYEQYF. CDR3 nucleotides: TGTGCCAGCAGCTTAAGTGGGGCCTACGAGCAGTACTTC.

The chain recombines TRBV27 with TRBJ2-3, with 7 positions matching TRBD1. The germline V gene has CDR1 MNHEY and CDR2 SMNVEV (reference sequence). The ends lost 7 bases at V and 6 bases at J; junction bases unmatched: 7. The CDR3 sequence is 13 residues long. The CDR3 coding sequence is TGTGCCAGCATCGGGCAGGGGGTGGATACGCAGTATTTT. Protein product: CASIGQGVDTQYF.

In this sample, this clone turned up a few times. This chain uses TRBV5-1 with TRBJ2-1; 15 nucleotides align to TRBD2. CDR3 length equals 18 residues. Trimming took 2 bases from V and 0 from J; bases not matched to a gene: 3. Germline values: CDR1 SGHRS, CDR2 YFSETQ. The CDR3 protein is CASSFGLAGGSSYNEQFF. As DNA, the CDR3 is TGCGCCAGCAGCTTTGGACTAGCGGGAGGGAGCTCCTACAATGAGCAGTTCTTC.

This chain joins TRBV15 and TRBJ2-5, with TRBD1 as a possible D gene (6 bases). The J call may not be correct, given that the DNA end is closer to TRBJ2-7. Per germline, CDR1 LNHNV and CDR2 YYDKDF (reference sequence). The CDR3 loop spans 15 amino acids. The CDR3 here is CATSRTGTRSNEQYF. The CDR3 DNA sequence: TGTGCCACCAGCAGAACCGGGACAAGGTCAAACGAGCAGTACTTC.

This clone has ten or more counts. The chain joins TRBV27 to TRBJ2-4, with D possibly called TRBD1 or TRBD2 (6 bases each). The germline gives CDR1 MNHEY, CDR2 SMNVEV (reference sequence). The CDR3 sequence is 16 residues long. V gave up 5 bases and J gave up 8 bases, with 22 bases separating them. The DNA of the CDR3 is TGTGCCAGCAGTACTTATAGGGGGGCGCGAACGGACATTCAGTACTTC. Translating gives CASSTYRGARTDIQYF.

The rearrangement uses TRBV18 and TRBJ1-4, with D unresolved. V was cut by 1 base and J by 4 bases, with 10 bases left in between. CDR1 KGHSH and CDR2 LQKENI come from the germline V gene. CDR3 length: 15 residues. The CDR3 sequence: CASSPLTGINEKLFF. CDR3 in DNA: TGTGCCAGCTCACCACTCACGGGAATTAATGAAAAACTGTTTTTT. The entire variable domain, with the rest obtained from reference TRBV18 and TRBJ1-4, is as follows: NAGVMQNPRHLVRRRGQEARLRCSPMKGHSHVYWYRQLPEEGLKFMVYLQKENIIDESGMPKERFSAEFPKEGPSILRIQQVVRGDSAAYFCASSPLTGINEKLFFGSGTQLSVL.

This chain links TRBV4-2 with TRBJ2-1; a possible D gene is TRBD2 (6 bases). Trimming stripped 1 base from V and 1 base from J, with 14 bases between. CDR1 is LGHNA and CDR2 is YNFKEQ in the germline V gene. CDR3 length: 17 amino acids. The CDR3 nucleotides read TGTGCCAGCAGCCAAGTTTCGGCGGGATTATCCTACAATGAGCAGTTCTTC. Translating it yields CASSQVSAGLSYNEQFF.